These 22 T cell receptor beta chains originate from one sample sequenced in a study of identical twins (dated by TCRdb to about 2016). Libraries were prepared through 5' RACE. Sequenced on an Illumina HiSeq 2000. Starting from the raw public reads, TCRdb applied fastp trimming at Q25, assembled clones with MiXCR and retained in-frame beta chains. Rows are combined by CDR3 protein, so each entry shows the most common genes and DNA. A total of fewer than 550,000 distinct CDR3 sequences appear in this sample, roughly 15% of them only once. The ten top clones hold around 0.4% of the sample. These data were likewise used in another study, on yellow fever vaccine responses in identical twins.

The material sequenced was CD4+ T cells sorted from blood. These receptors were collected from a woman aged 18-35 years in good health.

The chain recombines TRBV5-1 with TRBJ2-2; the D gene could be TRBD1 or TRBD2 (5 bases each). The germline V gene has CDR1 SGHRS and CDR2 YFSETQ. CDR3 length equals 14 residues. The ends were cut back, 4 bases at V and 7 bases at J, with 14 bases in the middle. CDR3 loop: CASSPGRSSGELFF. For the CDR3, the DNA is TGCGCCAGCAGCCCGGGACGGTCCAGCGGGGAGCTGTTTTTT.

The V and J genes are TRBV5-1 and TRBJ2-5, with 12 bases lining up with TRBD2. V lost 2 bases and J lost 3; bases outside the gene matches: 8. Germline values: CDR1 SGHRS, CDR2 YFSETQ. This CDR3 spans 17 amino acids. DNA of the CDR3: TGCGCCAGCAGCTTTCCCAGACTAGCGGGGGATAAAGAGACCCAGTACTTC. It is translated as CASSFPRLAGDKETQYF.

This clonotype was counted only a few times. J is TRBJ2-1 and V is TRBV14, with D perhaps given as TRBD1 or TRBD2 (5 bases each). Trimming took 0 bases from V and 0 from J, leaving 12 bases between them. The CDR3 spans 17 residues. In germline, CDR1 is SGHDN, CDR2 FVKESK. The CDR3 is CASSQDFGAHSYNEQFF. CDR3 sequence (DNA): TGTGCCAGCAGCCAAGATTTCGGGGCGCACTCCTACAATGAGCAGTTCTTC.

This clonotype has a single count. This chain links TRBV5-1 with TRBJ2-5; no clear D gene. The CDR3 is made up of 15 amino acids. The V end lost 0 bases, the J end lost 5 bases, and 14 bases lay between the germline ends. In germline, CDR1 is SGHRS, CDR2 YFSETQ. This CDR3 reads CASSLAAQVGETQYF. In DNA, the CDR3 is TGCGCCAGCAGCTTGGCTGCGCAGGTCGGCGAGACCCAGTACTTC.

This clonotype was seen a few times. The chain uses TRBV5-1 and TRBJ2-6; unclear D gene. CDR1 is SGHRS, CDR2 YFSETQ, per germline. Deletions cut 0 bases from V and 0 bases from J, with 13 bases between. CDR3 length equals 18 residues. The CDR3 DNA sequence: TGCGCCAGCAGCTTGGACCCAGGCGGCCTCTCTGGGGCCAACGTCCTGACTTTC. Residues: CASSLDPGGLSGANVLTF.

This clonotype was picked up a small number of times. J is TRBJ2-3 and V is TRBV4-1; 9 bases are shared with TRBD2. Per the germline V gene, CDR1 is MGHRA and CDR2 is YSYEKL. V was clipped by 2 bases and J by 0 bases; unmatched bases: 3. The CDR3 is made up of 16 amino acids. In nucleotides, the CDR3 is TGCGCCAGCAGCCAACTAGCGGGGTCTAGCACAGATACGCAGTATTTT. Its translation: CASSQLAGSSTDTQYF.

V usage is TRBV20-1 and J usage is TRBJ2-3; the match to TRBD1 covers 12 bases. The CDR3 loop spans 15 amino acids. The J segment lost 4 bases and the V segment lost 2 bases, leaving 4 bases of the junction unmatched. Germline V gives CDR1 DFQATT, CDR2 SNEGSKA (reference sequence). CDR3 protein: CSARWDRGLSDTQYF. The CDR3 region has the DNA TGCAGTGCTAGATGGGACAGGGGGCTATCAGATACGCAGTATTTT.

This clonotype occurred a few times. The V and J genes are TRBV20-1 and TRBJ2-7; the match to TRBD2 covers 7 bases. Germline V gives CDR1 DFQATT, CDR2 SNEGSKA (reference sequence). The length of the CDR3 is 13 residues. Germline trimming cut 3 bases from V and 2 bases from J; bases unmatched to any gene: 4. In nucleotides, the CDR3 is TGCAGTGCTAGGCCGGGACTAACCTACGAGCAGTACTTC. Translated: CSARPGLTYEQYF.

The chain uses TRBV10-3 and TRBJ2-1; D possibly matches TRBD1 or TRBD2 (5 bases each). The CDR3 is 15 amino acids. V dropped 4 bases and J dropped 4 bases, with 14 bases sitting between them. The germline CDR1 and CDR2 sequences are ENHRY and SYGVKD. CDR3 nucleotide sequence: TGTGCCATCAGTGCGGGACCGCCCCAATACAATGAGCAGTTCTTC. Protein sequence: CAISAGPPQYNEQFF.

This chain uses TRBV4-2 with TRBJ1-5; 8 bases map to TRBD1. Germline V gene sequence: CDR1 LGHNA, CDR2 YNFKEQ. CDR3 length equals 15 residues. Losses at the gene ends were 3 bases for V and 4 bases for J; bases not matched to a gene: 5. CDR3 residues: CASSQWTGPNQPQHF. CDR3 DNA: TGTGCCAGCAGCCAGTGGACAGGGCCGAATCAGCCCCAGCATTTT.

This clonotype was seen more than once but under ten times. V and J are TRBV12-3 or TRBV12-4 and TRBJ1-5; tentative D call: TRBD1 (5 bases). Trimming removed 8 bases from V and 2 bases from J, with 10 bases in between. The CDR3 loop spans 13 amino acids. The CDR3 DNA is TGTGCCAGCCAACCAGGGCGCAATCAGCCCCAGCATTTT. Protein sequence: CASQPGRNQPQHF.

The sample holds a few counts of this clonotype. This chain joins TRBV28 and TRBJ2-5; 10 nucleotides match TRBD1. The CDR3 runs 17 residues. In germline, CDR1 is MDHEN, CDR2 SYDVKM. J lost 5 bases, V lost 5 bases, and 14 bases had no gene match. DNA for the CDR3: TGTGCCAGCAGTAACGACAGGGGGCGCCTATCTTACGAGACCCAGTACTTC. This gives the protein CASSNDRGRLSYETQYF.

In DNA form, the CDR3 reads TGTGCCAGCAGCTTCGGATATGCGGTTCAAGAGACCCAGTACTTC. Its protein is CASSFGYAVQETQYF. V is TRBV7-2 and J is TRBJ2-5; D remains ambiguous. The germline gives CDR1 SGHTA, CDR2 FQGNSA. The V end was cut by 3 bases, the J end by 2 bases, with 13 bases between. This CDR3 has 15 amino acids.

Concerning this clonotype itself: One junction end disagrees with the germline gene, perhaps due to a read error. The chain couples TRBV11-2 to TRBJ2-5; 7 bases align to TRBD1. Per germline, CDR1 SGHAT and CDR2 FQNNGV. The CDR3 loop spans 18 amino acids. CDR3 protein: CASSPPMVGQAHQGTQYF. The CDR3 DNA follows: TGTGCCAGCAGCCCACCGATGGTTGGACAGGCGCATCAAGGGACCCAGTACTTC.

The sample holds a few counts of this clonotype. This rearrangement joins TRBV27 to TRBJ1-2; no reliable D call. The CDR3 covers 14 residues. V gave up 6 bases and J gave up 4 bases, with 15 bases separating them. Germline V lookup: CDR1 MNHEY, CDR2 SMNVEV (reference sequence). CDR3 in DNA: TGTGCCAGCAGCCCGAAGCAGGTCGGCTATGGCTACACCTTC. Translating it yields CASSPKQVGYGYTF.

In its sample, this clonotype was seen many times. The chain has TRBV7-2 and TRBJ2-2, with 7 bases identical to TRBD2. Germline V gives CDR1 SGHTA, CDR2 FQGNSA. The junction had 8 bases not matched to a gene; V was cut back by 3 bases and J by 7 bases. The CDR3 length is 15 residues. The CDR3 sequence is CASSFLSGVGGELFF. CDR3 nucleotides: TGTGCCAGCAGCTTTCTCAGCGGGGTTGGCGGGGAGCTGTTTTTT.

As for this clonotype: The junction does not match germline at one end; this may be a read error. CDR3 in amino acids: CASSLDLAGYNEQFF. In DNA, the CDR3 is TGTGCCAGCAGCTTGGATTTGGCTGGATACAATGAGCAGTTCTTC. V gene TRBV5-1 combines with J gene TRBJ2-1; D unresolved. Germline V gene lookup returns CDR1 SGHRS and CDR2 YFSETQ. This CDR3 has 15 residues.

This clonotype was found many times. This rearrangement joins TRBV29-1 to TRBJ2-1, with a possible D match to TRBD1 (5 bases). Looked up from germline, CDR1 is SQVTM and CDR2 is ANQGSEA. The CDR3 loop spans 11 amino acids. Trimming shortened V by 6 bases and J by 7 bases, and 10 bases separated the two germline ends. This CDR3 is CSVGLYNEQFF. CDR3 in DNA: TGCAGCGTGGGGCTGTATAATGAGCAGTTCTTC.

This clonotype was detected only a few times. The V call is TRBV21-1, the J call TRBJ2-7; the D segment call TRBD1 is taken from the table without a DNA check. TRBV21-1 constitutes a pseudogene. This CDR3 contains 15 residues. CDR3 amino acids: CASNQNRGPNYEQYV. The DNA of the CDR3 is TGTGCCAGCAACCAAAACAGGGGGCCCAATTACGAGCAGTACGTC.

As DNA, the CDR3 is TGTGCCGTCGGGAGCTCCTACAATGAGCAGTTCTTC. Translated: CAVGSSYNEQFF. The chain couples TRBV6-5 to TRBJ2-1; a weak D match, TRBD2 (6 bases). Germline CDR1 and CDR2: MNHEY and SVGAGI. The CDR3 covers 12 residues. V gave up 11 bases and J gave up 0 bases, with 8 bases separating them.

There are a few counts of this clonotype. This chain links TRBV7-2 with TRBJ1-2; no clear D. Germline assignment: CDR1 SGHTA and CDR2 FQGNSA. This CDR3 comprises 13 residues. V lost 5 bases and J 4 bases, leaving 11 bases between the germline ends. This CDR3 is CASSLNAVYGYTF. The CDR3 DNA sequence: TGTGCCAGCAGCCTAAATGCGGTCTATGGCTACACCTTC.

The genes are TRBV20-1 and TRBJ2-7; D gene ambiguous. The CDR3 length is 14 residues. V was clipped by 2 bases and J by 4 bases, with 15 bases between them. CDR1 and CDR2 (germline): DFQATT, SNEGSKA (reference sequence). CDR3 bases: TGCAGTGCTAGACGTAGTTCCCTGGGGTACGAGCAGTACTTC. Its translation: CSARRSSLGYEQYF.